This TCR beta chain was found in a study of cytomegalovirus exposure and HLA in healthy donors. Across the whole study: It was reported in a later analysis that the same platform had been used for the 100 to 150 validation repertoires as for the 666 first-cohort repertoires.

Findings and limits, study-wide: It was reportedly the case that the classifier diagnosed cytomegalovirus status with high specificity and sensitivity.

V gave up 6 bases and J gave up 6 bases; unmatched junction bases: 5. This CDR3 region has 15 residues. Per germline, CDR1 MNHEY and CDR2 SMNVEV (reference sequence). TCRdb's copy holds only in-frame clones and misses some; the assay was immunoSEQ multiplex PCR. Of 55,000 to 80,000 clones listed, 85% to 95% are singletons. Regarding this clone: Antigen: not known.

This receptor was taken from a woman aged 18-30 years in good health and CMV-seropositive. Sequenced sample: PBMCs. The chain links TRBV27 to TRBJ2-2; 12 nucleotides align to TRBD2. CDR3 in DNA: TGTGCCAGCAGGATGACTAGCGGGAGTCCCGGGGAGCTGTTTTTT. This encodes CASRMTSGSPGELFF.